This entry concerns a single T cell receptor (beta chain). V was pared by 1 base and J by 4 bases, with 7 bases of the junction left unmatched. Germline V lookup: CDR1 SGHRS, CDR2 YFSETQ. CDR3 size: 16 residues. Authors' data handling: Amplification from reference gene primers served as the basis for estimated nucleated cell counts. Only in-frame clones appear in the TCRdb table, and some are missing; sequencing was by immunoSEQ multiplex PCR. V and J calls plus clone size are reproduced from that table; the DNA served to infer D and trimming. The sample shows approximately 66,000 clones, around 67% of them seen only once. This specimen belongs to a study of blood T cell repertoires in COVID-19. Looking at the study overall: Sources were T cells, B-cell-depleted T cells, or PBMCs; the material itself was cDNA or gDNA.

The TCR sequence derives from a man in his 60s with acute or convalescent COVID-19. The chain has TRBV5-1 and TRBJ2-3, with 9 bases aligning to TRBD2. Sequences were obtained from peripheral blood. CDR3 sequence reads: CASSLRISGSSDTQYF. DNA for the CDR3: TGCGCCAGCAGCTTGCGGATTAGCGGGAGCTCAGATACGCAGTATTTT.